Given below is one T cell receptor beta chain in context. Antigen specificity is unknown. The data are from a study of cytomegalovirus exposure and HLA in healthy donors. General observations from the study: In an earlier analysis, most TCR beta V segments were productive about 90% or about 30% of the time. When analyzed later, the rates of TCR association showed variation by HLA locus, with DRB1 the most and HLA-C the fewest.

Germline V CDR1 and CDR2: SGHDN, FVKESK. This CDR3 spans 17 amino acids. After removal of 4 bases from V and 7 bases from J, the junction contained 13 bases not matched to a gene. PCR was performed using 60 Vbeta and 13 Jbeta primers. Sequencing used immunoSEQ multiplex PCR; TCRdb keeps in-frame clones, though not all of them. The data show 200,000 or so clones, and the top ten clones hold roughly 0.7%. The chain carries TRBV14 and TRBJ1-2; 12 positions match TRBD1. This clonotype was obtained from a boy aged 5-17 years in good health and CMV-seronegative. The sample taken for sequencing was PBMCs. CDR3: CASSPWAVGTGGLGYTF. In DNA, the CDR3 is TGTGCCAGCAGCCCCTGGGCCGTAGGGACAGGGGGCCTTGGCTACACCTTC.